The 25 T cell receptor beta chains listed next were all sequenced from one sample in a study of CD8+ T cells in alopecia areata. Sequencing templates came from extracted RNA that was reverse transcribed into cDNA. TCRdb keeps only in-frame clones here, not all; method: immunoSEQ multiplex PCR. The sample shows 150,000 to 200,000 clones, about 60% of them seen only once. Treatment of the sample: oral pan-JAK inhibitor, 5-10 mg twice daily. The sample consisted of CD4+ T cells sorted from blood, taken at week 24, from a patient treated with tofacitinib. The receptors were gathered from a human donor with alopecia areata.

This clone was detected only a few times. The chain is built from TRBV7-9 and TRBJ2-5; no clear D gene. The CDR3 is made up of 11 amino acids. V gave up 3 bases and J gave up 4 bases, with 3 bases separating them. Germline assignment: CDR1 SEHNR and CDR2 FQNEAQ (reference sequence). This CDR3 is CASSLSETQYF. CDR3 nucleotides: TGTGCCAGCAGCTTGTCAGAGACCCAGTACTTC.

This clone was detected once. This sequence joins TRBV7-2 and TRBJ1-1; D not resolved. This CDR3 comprises 13 residues. Germline V CDR1 and CDR2: SGHTA, FQGNSA. V was cut by 3 bases and J by 3 bases, with 8 bases left in between. Here the CDR3 DNA reads TGTGCCAGCAGCTTTAAGGGTGACACTGAAGCTTTCTTT. This codes for CASSFKGDTEAFF. Combining the CDR3 with reference TRBV7-2 and TRBJ1-1 gives the whole variable domain GAGVSQSPSNKVTEKGKDVELRCDPISGHTALYWYRQSLGQGLEFLIYFQGNSAPDKSGLPSDRFSAERTGGSVSTLTIQRTQQEDSAVYLCASSFKGDTEAFFGQGTRLTVV.

The V call is TRBV9, the J call TRBJ2-2, with a tentative D call TRBD1 (6 bases). Deletions cut 3 bases from V and 1 base from J, with 10 bases between. The CDR3 loop spans 15 amino acids. The germline CDR1 and CDR2 sequences are SGDLS and YYNGEE. CDR3 sequence (DNA): TGTGCCAGCAGCGCACCGGGACAGAACACCGGGGAGCTGTTTTTT. Amino acid sequence: CASSAPGQNTGELFF.

The chain has TRBV6-5 and TRBJ2-7; D perhaps matches TRBD2 (5 bases). With 7 bases removed from V and 2 bases from J, the gap between germline ends came to 18 bases. The CDR3 runs 15 residues. The germline CDR1 and CDR2 sequences are MNHEY and SVGAGI. The CDR3 nucleotides are TGTGCCAGCATGAGGCGGGCAGGAGTGACCTACGAGCAGTACTTC. Translating gives CASMRRAGVTYEQYF.

The genes are TRBV5-1 and TRBJ2-7; 8 positions match TRBD1. This CDR3 spans 14 amino acids. V gave up 0 bases and J gave up 5 bases; unmatched junction bases: 4. Germline values: CDR1 SGHRS, CDR2 YFSETQ. The CDR3: CASSLETGADEQYF. In nucleotides, the CDR3 is TGCGCCAGCAGCTTGGAGACAGGGGCGGACGAGCAGTACTTC.

This clone occurred a few times. The gene calls are TRBV7-9 and TRBJ1-1; D ambiguous. V lost 0 bases to trimming and J lost 0 bases, with 2 bases between them. The CDR3 is 13 amino acids. Looked up from germline, CDR1 is SEHNR and CDR2 is FQNEAQ (reference sequence). This chain's CDR3 is CASSLAMNTEAFF. CDR3 coding DNA: TGTGCCAGCAGCTTAGCCATGAACACTGAAGCTTTCTTT.

This chain connects TRBV30 to TRBJ2-4; no definite D call. The V and J ends lost 5 bases and 2 bases respectively, with 13 bases between them. Germline CDR1 is GTSNPN and CDR2 is SVGIG (reference sequence). The CDR3 has 14 residues. CDR3 in amino acids: CAWDKLVTKNIQYF. The CDR3 DNA follows: TGTGCCTGGGATAAGTTGGTAACCAAAAACATTCAGTACTTC.

This chain links TRBV6-5 with TRBJ1-4; the D gene is possibly TRBD1 (5 bases). Trimming took off 10 bases at V and 12 bases at J, with 18 bases between the two ends. The CDR3 is made up of 12 amino acids. Per germline, CDR1 MNHEY and CDR2 SVGAGI. The CDR3 here is CATQDNLGQLFF. The DNA for the CDR3 is TGTGCCACCCAGGACAACCTCGGGCAACTGTTTTTT.

Only a few counts were recorded for this clone. The chain has TRBV29-1 and TRBJ1-2; 7 bases are a match to TRBD1. The CDR3 is 18 residues long. V dropped 1 base and J dropped 3; count of bases not matched to a gene: 17. In germline, CDR1 is SQVTM, CDR2 ANQGSEA. The CDR3 DNA sequence: TGCAGCGTTGAAGCACTCCAGGGGGGACAGCTCGGCGACTATGGCTACACCTTC. Its protein is CSVEALQGGQLGDYGYTF.

The chain links TRBV6-1 to TRBJ1-2; 9 nucleotides align to TRBD1. Germline V gives CDR1 MNHNS, CDR2 SASEGT. The CDR3 runs 15 residues. J lost 5 bases, V lost 0 bases, and 4 bases had no gene match. CDR3 DNA: TGTGCCAGCAGTGAAGCACAGGGGGCCTCGTATGGCTACACCTTC. Encoded protein: CASSEAQGASYGYTF.

The chain combines TRBV14 with TRBJ2-2; D possibly corresponds to TRBD2 (6 bases). This CDR3 spans 15 amino acids. Trimming shortened V by 0 bases and J by 4 bases, and 9 bases separated the two germline ends. Germline V gene sequence: CDR1 SGHDN, CDR2 FVKESK. The CDR3 spells CASSQDLGGTGELFF. The CDR3 nucleotides read TGTGCCAGCAGCCAAGATCTCGGGGGCACCGGGGAGCTGTTTTTT.

The rearrangement links TRBV30 to TRBJ2-6; 11 bases line up with TRBD2. The CDR3 totals 18 residues. Germline V lookup: CDR1 GTSNPN, CDR2 SVGIG (reference sequence). V dropped 3 bases and J dropped 0; count of bases not matched to a gene: 7. The CDR3 region is CAWRRASGGFSGANVLTF. Written as DNA, the CDR3 is TGTGCCTGGAGGAGGGCTAGCGGGGGGTTCTCTGGGGCCAACGTCCTGACTTTC.

This sequence joins TRBV30 and TRBJ1-1; TRBD1 agrees at 10 bases. V lost 4 bases to trimming and J lost 6 bases; unmatched junction nucleotides: 11. The germline V gene has CDR1 GTSNPN and CDR2 SVGIG (reference sequence). This CDR3 has 15 amino acids. This CDR3 is CAWTGRGQGSSEAFF. CDR3 sequence (DNA): TGTGCCTGGACAGGCAGGGGACAGGGGAGCTCTGAAGCTTTCTTT.

This chain links TRBV2 with TRBJ1-5; D is possibly TRBD1 (5 bases). Germline V lookup: CDR1 SNHLY, CDR2 FYNNEI. The CDR3 runs 15 residues. V was shortened by 7 bases and J by 2 bases, with 15 bases between the two germline ends. CDR3 bases: TGTGCCAGCACCGAAGGGGCCAGGGGCAATCAGCCCCAGCATTTT. As protein: CASTEGARGNQPQHF.

In this sample, this clone turned up a few times. The V call is TRBV5-1, the J call TRBJ1-2; D is possibly TRBD1 (5 bases). Trimming removed 2 bases from V and 8 bases from J, with 16 bases in between. CDR3 length: 14 residues. CDR1 is SGHRS, CDR2 YFSETQ, per germline. This CDR3 is CASSFGSSGNGYTF. CDR3 in DNA: TGCGCCAGCAGCTTTGGCTCGTCAGGGAACGGCTACACCTTC.

V gene TRBV7-2 combines with J gene TRBJ2-3; unclear D gene. V dropped 1 base and J dropped 6 bases, with 11 bases sitting between them. The CDR3 covers 14 residues. Germline lookup yields CDR1 SGHTA and CDR2 FQGNSA. This CDR3 is CASSLDAGRDTQYF. The CDR3 DNA is TGTGCCAGCAGCTTAGACGCCGGGCGGGATACGCAGTATTTT.

This clone was counted once. The chain combines TRBV7-2 with TRBJ1-2, with TRBD1 matching over 7 bases. Germline loops: CDR1 SGHTA, CDR2 FQGNSA. The CDR3 totals 16 residues. With V trimmed by 7 bases and J by 7 bases, 18 bases remained unmatched. The CDR3 reads CASTSMRDSILRGYTF. In DNA, the CDR3 is TGTGCCAGCACTTCTATGAGGGACAGTATCCTTCGTGGCTACACCTTC.

The CDR3 nucleotides are TGTGCCAGTAGTATAGGGGGACTAGCGGTGAACACCGGGGAGCTGTTTTTT. Encoded protein: CASSIGGLAVNTGELFF. The chain recombines TRBV19 with TRBJ2-2; 11 nucleotides agree with TRBD2. With V trimmed by 1 base and J by 1 base, 2 bases remained unmatched. Germline assignment: CDR1 LNHDA and CDR2 SQIVND (reference sequence). The CDR3 is 17 amino acids.

The chain combines TRBV30 with TRBJ1-6, with 7 bases aligning to TRBD1. V trimming: 7 bases; J trimming: 6 bases; junction bases outside the gene matches: 12. Germline CDR1 reads GTSNPN; CDR2 reads SVGIG (reference sequence). This CDR3 is built from 15 residues. Here the CDR3 DNA reads TGTGCCTACCGACAGGGCCCCTCCCTTAATTCACCCCTCCACTTT. Residues: CAYRQGPSLNSPLHF.

Of note for this clone: This same CDR3 is encoded by further DNA sequences in the sample. The chain carries TRBV12-5 and TRBJ2-2, with 10 bases identical to TRBD1. The germline V gene encodes CDR1 LGHNT and CDR2 FRNRAP. This CDR3 spans 15 amino acids. After removal of 2 bases from V and 7 bases from J, the junction contained 4 bases not matched to a gene. Written as DNA, the CDR3 is TGTGCTAGTGGTTTGCGACAGGGGGCCTTCGGGGAGCTGTTTTTT. Translating it yields CASGLRQGAFGELFF.

The J gene is TRBJ2-3, the V gene TRBV29-1; D uncertain. The CDR3 is 13 residues long. Looked up from germline, CDR1 is SQVTM and CDR2 is ANQGSEA. Trimming took off 7 bases at V and 0 bases at J, with 11 bases between the two ends. The CDR3 reads CSAHPDSTDTQYF. CDR3 DNA sequence: TGCAGCGCCCACCCGGACAGCACAGATACGCAGTATTTT.

The chain recombines TRBV11-2 with TRBJ2-3; tentatively, D is TRBD2 (5 bases). The CDR3 consists of 15 residues. CDR1 is SGHAT and CDR2 is FQNNGV in the germline V gene. V lost 7 bases and J lost 6, with 20 bases in between. The CDR3 reads CASNEGHSVYDTQYF. For the CDR3, the DNA is TGTGCCAGCAACGAGGGCCACTCGGTCTACGATACGCAGTATTTT.

The CDR3 nucleotides are TGTGCCAGCTCACCGACGGCGGGTGACGAAGGGGCTAACTATGGCTACACCTTC. Its protein product is CASSPTAGDEGANYGYTF. The V call is TRBV18, the J call TRBJ1-2, with D maybe TRBD1 (5 bases). Trimming removed 3 bases at V and 0 bases at J, with 20 bases between. The CDR3 loop spans 18 amino acids. CDR1 and CDR2 from the germline V gene are KGHSH and LQKENI. The full variable domain, with the rest looked up from reference TRBV18 and TRBJ1-2, is NAGVMQNPRHLVRRRGQEARLRCSPMKGHSHVYWYRQLPEEGLKFMVYLQKENIIDESGMPKERFSAEFPKEGPSILRIQQVVRGDSAAYFCASSPTAGDEGANYGYTFGSGTRLTVV.

This clone showed up just a few times. The chain combines TRBV6-5 with TRBJ2-3; D perhaps matches TRBD1 (5 bases). The CDR3 spans 15 residues. V was cut by 7 bases and J by 0 bases, with 14 bases left in between. Germline values: CDR1 MNHEY, CDR2 SVGAGI. CDR3 bases: TGTGCCAGCACCCCGCAGGGCGGTAGCACAGATACGCAGTATTTT. This sequence encodes CASTPQGGSTDTQYF.

The rearrangement joins TRBV29-1 to TRBJ2-3; no clear D. The CDR3 runs 13 residues. V lost 5 bases and J lost 2, with 11 bases in between. The germline V gene encodes CDR1 SQVTM and CDR2 ANQGSEA. CDR3 sequence reads: CSVNGRLTDTQYF. CDR3 sequence (DNA): TGCAGCGTTAATGGACGGCTCACAGATACGCAGTATTTT.